This T cell receptor beta chain was retrieved from a study of control samples from healthy donors and cancer patients. The data were produced by immunoSEQ multiplex PCR, yet TCRdb's version contains in-frame clones alone and is incomplete. The top ten clones hold about 7.6% of a sample with approximately 85,000 clones, less than 90% of them seen once. After removal of 4 bases from V and 9 bases from J, the junction contained 9 bases not matched to a gene. This CDR3 is 15 amino acids long. Germline lookup yields CDR1 LNHDA and CDR2 SQIVND (reference sequence). This receptor was obtained from a woman in her sixties in good health. The chain carries TRBV19 and TRBJ2-1, with 10 bases lining up with TRBD2. Sequences were obtained from blood. In DNA, the CDR3 is TGTGCCAGTAGTACCGGGACTAGCGTGCTAGGTGAGCAGTTCTTC. Translation: CASSTGTSVLGEQFF.